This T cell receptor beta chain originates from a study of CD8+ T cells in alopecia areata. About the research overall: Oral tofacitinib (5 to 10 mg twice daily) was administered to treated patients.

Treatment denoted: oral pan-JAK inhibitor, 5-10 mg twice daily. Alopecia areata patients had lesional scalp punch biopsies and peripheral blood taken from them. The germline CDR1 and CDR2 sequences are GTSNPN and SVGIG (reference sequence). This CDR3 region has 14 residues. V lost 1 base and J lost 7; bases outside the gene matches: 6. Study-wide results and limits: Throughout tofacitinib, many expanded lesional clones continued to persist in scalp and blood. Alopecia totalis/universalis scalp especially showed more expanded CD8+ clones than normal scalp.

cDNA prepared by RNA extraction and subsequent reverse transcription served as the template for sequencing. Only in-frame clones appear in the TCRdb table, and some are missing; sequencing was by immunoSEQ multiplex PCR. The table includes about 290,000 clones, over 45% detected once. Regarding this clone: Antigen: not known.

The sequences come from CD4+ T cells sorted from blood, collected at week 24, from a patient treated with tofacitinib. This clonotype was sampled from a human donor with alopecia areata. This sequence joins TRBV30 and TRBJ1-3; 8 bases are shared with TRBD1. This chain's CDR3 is CAWSARRQGNTIYF. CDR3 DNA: TGTGCCTGGAGTGCACGAAGACAGGGGAACACCATATATTTT.